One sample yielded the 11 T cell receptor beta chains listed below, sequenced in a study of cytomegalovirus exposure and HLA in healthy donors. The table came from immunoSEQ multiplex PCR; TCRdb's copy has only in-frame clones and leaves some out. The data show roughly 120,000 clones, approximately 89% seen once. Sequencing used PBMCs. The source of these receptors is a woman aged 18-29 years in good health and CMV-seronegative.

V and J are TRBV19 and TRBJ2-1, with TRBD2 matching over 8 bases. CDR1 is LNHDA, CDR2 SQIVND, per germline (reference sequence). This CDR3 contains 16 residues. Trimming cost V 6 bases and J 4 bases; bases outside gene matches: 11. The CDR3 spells CASSAARSGVYNEQFF. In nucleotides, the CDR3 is TGTGCCAGTAGCGCTGCGCGTAGCGGGGTATACAATGAGCAGTTCTTC. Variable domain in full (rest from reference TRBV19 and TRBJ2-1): DGGITQSPKYLFRKEGQNVTLSCEQNLNHDAMYWYRQDPGQGLRLIYYSQIVNDFQKGDIAEGYSVSREKKESFPLTVTSAQKNPTAFYLCASSAARSGVYNEQFFGPGTRLTVL.

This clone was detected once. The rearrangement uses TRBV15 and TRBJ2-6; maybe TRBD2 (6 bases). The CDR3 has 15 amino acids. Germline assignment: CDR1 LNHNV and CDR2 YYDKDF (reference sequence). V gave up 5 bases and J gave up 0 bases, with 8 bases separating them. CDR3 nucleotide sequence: TGTGCCACCAGCCAGACTAGCTCTGGGGCCAACGTCCTGACTTTC. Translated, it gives CATSQTSSGANVLTF.

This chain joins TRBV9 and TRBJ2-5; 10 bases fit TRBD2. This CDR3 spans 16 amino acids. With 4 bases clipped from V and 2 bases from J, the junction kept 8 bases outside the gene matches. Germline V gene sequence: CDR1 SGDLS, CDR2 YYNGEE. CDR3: CASSPQAGGVQETQYF. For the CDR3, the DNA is TGTGCCAGCAGCCCCCAAGCGGGAGGGGTTCAAGAGACCCAGTACTTC.

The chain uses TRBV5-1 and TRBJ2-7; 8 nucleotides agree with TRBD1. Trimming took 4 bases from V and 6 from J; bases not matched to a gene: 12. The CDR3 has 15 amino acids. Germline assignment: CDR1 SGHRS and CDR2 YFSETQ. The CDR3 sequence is CASSPQGARKSEQYF. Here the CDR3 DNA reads TGCGCCAGCAGCCCCCAGGGGGCCAGAAAGAGCGAGCAGTACTTC.

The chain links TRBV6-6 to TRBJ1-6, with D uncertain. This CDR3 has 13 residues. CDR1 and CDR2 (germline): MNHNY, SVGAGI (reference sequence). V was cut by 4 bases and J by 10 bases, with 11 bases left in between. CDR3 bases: TGTGCCAGCAGTTCCCCGGAGGACTCACCCCTCCACTTT. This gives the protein CASSSPEDSPLHF.

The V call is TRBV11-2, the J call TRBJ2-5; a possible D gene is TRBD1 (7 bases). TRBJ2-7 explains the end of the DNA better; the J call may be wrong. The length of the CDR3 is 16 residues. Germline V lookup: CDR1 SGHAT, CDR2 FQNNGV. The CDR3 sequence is CASSLEGAGVSYEQYF. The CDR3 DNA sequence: TGTGCCAGCAGCTTGGAGGGGGCCGGCGTTTCCTACGAGCAGTACTTC.

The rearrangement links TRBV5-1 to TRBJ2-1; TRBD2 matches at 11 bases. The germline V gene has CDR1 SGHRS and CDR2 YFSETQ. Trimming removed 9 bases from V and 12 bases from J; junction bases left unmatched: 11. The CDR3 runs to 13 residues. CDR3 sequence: CAILAGGLLWQFF. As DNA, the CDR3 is TGCGCCATCTTAGCGGGGGGGCTCCTTTGGCAGTTCTTC.

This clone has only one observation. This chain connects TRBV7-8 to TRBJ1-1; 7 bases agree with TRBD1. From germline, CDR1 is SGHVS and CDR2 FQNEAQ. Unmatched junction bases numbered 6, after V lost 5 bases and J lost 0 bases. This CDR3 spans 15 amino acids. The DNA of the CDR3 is TGTGCCAGCAGCACCCTGACAGGGTTGAACACTGAAGCTTTCTTT. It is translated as CASSTLTGLNTEAFF.

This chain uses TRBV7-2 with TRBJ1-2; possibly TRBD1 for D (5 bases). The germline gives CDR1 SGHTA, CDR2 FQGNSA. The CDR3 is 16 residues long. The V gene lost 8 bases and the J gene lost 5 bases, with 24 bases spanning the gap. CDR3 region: CASGFPQGSGPYGYTF. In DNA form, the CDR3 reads TGTGCCAGCGGATTCCCCCAGGGCTCAGGGCCTTATGGCTACACCTTC. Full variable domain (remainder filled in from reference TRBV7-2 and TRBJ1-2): GAGVSQSPSNKVTEKGKDVELRCDPISGHTALYWYRQSLGQGLEFLIYFQGNSAPDKSGLPSDRFSAERTGGSVSTLTIQRTQQEDSAVYLCASGFPQGSGPYGYTFGSGTRLTVV.

The CDR3 protein is CASSRSGTTDTEAFF. In DNA, the CDR3 is TGCGCCAGCAGCCGTTCGGGGACAACGGACACTGAAGCTTTCTTT. The rearrangement links TRBV5-1 to TRBJ1-1; D might be TRBD1 (6 bases). Germline loops: CDR1 SGHRS, CDR2 YFSETQ. V was cut by 4 bases and J by 3 bases, with 16 bases left in between. This CDR3 is 15 amino acids long.

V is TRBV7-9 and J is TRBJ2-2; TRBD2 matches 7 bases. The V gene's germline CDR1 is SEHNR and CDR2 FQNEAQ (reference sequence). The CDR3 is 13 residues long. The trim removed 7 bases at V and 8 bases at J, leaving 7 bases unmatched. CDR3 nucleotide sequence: TGTGCCAGCACCCCTTTCGGGAGGGGGGAGCTGTTTTTT. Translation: CASTPFGRGELFF.